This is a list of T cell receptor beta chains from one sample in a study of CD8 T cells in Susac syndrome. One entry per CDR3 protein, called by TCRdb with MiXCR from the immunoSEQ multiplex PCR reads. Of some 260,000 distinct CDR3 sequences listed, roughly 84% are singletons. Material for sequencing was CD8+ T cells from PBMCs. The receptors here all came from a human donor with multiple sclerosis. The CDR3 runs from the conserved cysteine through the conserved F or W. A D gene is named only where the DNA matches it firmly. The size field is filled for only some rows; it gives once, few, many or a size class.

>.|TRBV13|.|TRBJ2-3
TGTGCCAGCGGGAAAAAGGGGAAGAGGACAGATACGCAGTATTTT
CASGKKGKRTDTQYF
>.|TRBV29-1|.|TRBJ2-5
TGCAGCGCGGGGAGGATGGAGGAGACCCAGTACTTC
CSAGRMEETQYF
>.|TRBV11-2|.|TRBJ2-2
TGTGCCAGCAGCTTAGAGCTGGGATTACTCACCGGGGAGCTGTTTTTT
CASSLELGLLTGELFF
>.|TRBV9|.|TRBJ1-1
TGTGCCAGCAGCCCATATAGTCGGACAGCCGCGGGAACTGAAGCTTTCTTT
CASSPYSRTAAGTEAFF
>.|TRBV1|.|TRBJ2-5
TGCACTACACCACCGGGACAGGGGGCTGCTAGTCAAGAGACCCAGTACTTC
CTTPPGQGAASQETQYF
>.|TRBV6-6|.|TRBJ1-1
TGTGCCAGCACCCTAAGGGCAGTGAACACTGAAGCTTTCTTT
CASTLRAVNTEAFF
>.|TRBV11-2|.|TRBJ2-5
TGTGCCAGCAGCTTCGACCGCGAAGAAGAGACCCAGTACTTC
CASSFDREEETQYF
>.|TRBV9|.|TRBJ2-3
TGTGCCAGCAGCCCCCCTAGAGCAGATACGCAGTATTTT
CASSPPRADTQYF
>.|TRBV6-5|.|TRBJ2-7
TGTGCCAGCAGCACACCTTACGAGCAGTACTTC
CASSTPYEQYF
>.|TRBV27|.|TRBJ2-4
TGTGCCTCCTCGGCCGGCTCCAACATTCAGTACTTC
CASSAGSNIQYF
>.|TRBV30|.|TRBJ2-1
TGTGCCTCCACTACCTTCACCTCCTACAATGAGCAGTTCTTC
CASTTFTSYNEQFF
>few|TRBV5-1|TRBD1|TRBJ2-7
TGCGCCAGCAGCTTTAGGGGCCGGGACAGGGATACCTACGAGCAGTACTTC
CASSFRGRDRDTYEQYF
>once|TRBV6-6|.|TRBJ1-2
TGTGCCAGCAGTTACTGGGGAAGGGGCTATGGCTACACCTTC
CASSYWGRGYGYTF
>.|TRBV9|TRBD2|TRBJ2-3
TGTGCCAGCAGCGACCCTACTAGCGGAGGGATCACTAGCACAGATACGCAGTATTTT
CASSDPTSGGITSTDTQYF
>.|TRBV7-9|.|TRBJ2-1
TGTGCCAGCAGCCAAACAGGGTCTGAGCAGTTCTTC
CASSQTGSEQFF
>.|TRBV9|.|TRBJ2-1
TGTGCCAGCAGCGCCTGGGCCTCCCTGACCAATGAGCAGTTCTTC
CASSAWASLTNEQFF
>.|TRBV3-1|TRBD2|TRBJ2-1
TGTGCCAGCAGCGCACCGACTAGCGGGAGGCCCGGGTGGTTCTTC
CASSAPTSGRPGWFF
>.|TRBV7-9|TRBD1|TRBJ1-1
TGTGCCAGCGGACAGGGAGGGAGGGCTGAAGCTTTCTTT
CASGQGGRAEAFF
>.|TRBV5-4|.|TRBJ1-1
TGTGCCAGCAGCCGCTGGGGGGCGAGCACTGAAGCTTTCTTT
CASSRWGASTEAFF
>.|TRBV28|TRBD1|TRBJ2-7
TGTGCCAGCAGTCCGCTCACAGGGGTCGAGCAGTACTTC
CASSPLTGVEQYF
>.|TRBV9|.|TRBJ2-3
TGTGCCAGCAGCCCAGGGGCGGGATCCAGCGATACGCAGTATTTT
CASSPGAGSSDTQYF
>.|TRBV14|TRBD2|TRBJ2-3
TGTGCCAGCAGCCAAGATAGCGGGAGGGCGTCCCAAACGCAGTATTTT
CASSQDSGRASQTQYF
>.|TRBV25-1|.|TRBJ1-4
TGTGCCAGCAGTGGCCTCGGGGTTTCGTTGGCGAATGAAAAACTGTTTTTT
CASSGLGVSLANEKLFF
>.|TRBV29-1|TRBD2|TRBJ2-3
TGCAGCGTTGAGGGGGGCGGGGGGCCTTGGACAGATACGCAGTATTTT
CSVEGGGGPWTDTQYF
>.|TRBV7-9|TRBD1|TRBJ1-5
TGTGCCAGCAGCGCCGAGACGTGGACAGGGATCAATCAGCCCCAGCATTTT
CASSAETWTGINQPQHF
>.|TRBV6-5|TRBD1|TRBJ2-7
TGTGCCAGCAGTTATAAAGGGACAGCCACCTACGAGCAGTACTTC
CASSYKGTATYEQYF
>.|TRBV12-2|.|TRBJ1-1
TGTGCAAGTCGCTTGGCAGGACCGAACACTGAAGCTTTCTTT
CASRLAGPNTEAFF
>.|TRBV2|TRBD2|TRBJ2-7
TGTGCCTTCAAGGGTAGCGGGTACCACGAGCAGTACTTC
CAFKGSGYHEQYF
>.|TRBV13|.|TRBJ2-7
TGTGCCAGCAGCCAACTGGGTCTTGACTACGAGCAGTACTTC
CASSQLGLDYEQYF
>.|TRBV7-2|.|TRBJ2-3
TGTGCCAGCAGCTTCCTGGGAGAAGCCACAGATACGCAGTATTTT
CASSFLGEATDTQYF
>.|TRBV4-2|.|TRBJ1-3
TGTGCCAGCAGCCTCCAGCCCTTAGGCGGGCAGGGTAGGGAAAACACCATATATTTT
CASSLQPLGGQGRENTIYF
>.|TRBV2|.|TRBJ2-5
TGTGCCACCGCCGGACACCCAGAGACCCAGTACTTC
CATAGHPETQYF
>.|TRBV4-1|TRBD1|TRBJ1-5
TGCGCCAGCAGCCTCGGACAGGGAGGGGATCAGCCCCAGCATTTT
CASSLGQGGDQPQHF
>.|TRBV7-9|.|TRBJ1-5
TGTGCCAGCAGCCATACCCGGGGGGCTGGGGATCAGCCCCAGCATTTT
CASSHTRGAGDQPQHF
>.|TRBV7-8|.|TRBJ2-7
TGTGCCAGCAGCCCCCGGGGAGGAGCCTACGAGCAGTACTTC
CASSPRGGAYEQYF
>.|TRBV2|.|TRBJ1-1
TGTGCCAGCAGTGAAGGACGTATTCGGTCTGGGACTGAAGCTTTCTTT
CASSEGRIRSGTEAFF
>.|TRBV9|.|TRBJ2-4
TGTGCCAGCAGCGCACATGGGACGGAAGCCAAAAACATTCAGTACTTC
CASSAHGTEAKNIQYF
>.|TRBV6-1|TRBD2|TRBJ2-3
TGTGCCAGCAGTGCTCTGCGGGAGAGGAGCACAGATACGCAGTATTTT
CASSALRERSTDTQYF
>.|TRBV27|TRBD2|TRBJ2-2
TGTGCCAGCAGTTTAATCCCTCCTAGCGGGGCTACCGGGGAGCTGTTTTTT
CASSLIPPSGATGELFF
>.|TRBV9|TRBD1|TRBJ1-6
TGTGCCAGCAGCCCCCGGACAGGGGGAAATTCACCCCTCCACTTT
CASSPRTGGNSPLHF
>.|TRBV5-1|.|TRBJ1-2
TGCGCCAGCAGGTCCCAGGAAGACAACTATGGCTACACCTTC
CASRSQEDNYGYTF
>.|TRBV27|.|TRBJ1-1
TGTGCCAGCAGTTTCGAGAGTAACATGAACACTGAAGCTTTCTTT
CASSFESNMNTEAFF